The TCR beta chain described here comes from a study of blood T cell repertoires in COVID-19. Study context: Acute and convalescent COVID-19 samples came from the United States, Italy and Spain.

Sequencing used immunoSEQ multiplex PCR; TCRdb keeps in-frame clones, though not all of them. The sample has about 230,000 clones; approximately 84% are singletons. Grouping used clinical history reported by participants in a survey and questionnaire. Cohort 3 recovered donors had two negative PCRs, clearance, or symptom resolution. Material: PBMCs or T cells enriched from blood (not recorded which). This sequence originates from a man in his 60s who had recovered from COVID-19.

The CDR3 reads CASSKQENTEAFF. CDR3 sequence (DNA): TGTGCCAGCAGCAAACAGGAGAACACTGAAGCTTTCTTT. The rearrangement uses TRBV7-6 and TRBJ1-1, with D possibly being TRBD1 (5 bases). Trimming pared 5 bases from V and 1 base from J, leaving 8 bases between. The CDR3 covers 13 residues. The germline CDR1 and CDR2 sequences are SGHVS and FNYEAQ. Drawing the rest from reference TRBV7-6 and TRBJ1-1, the complete variable domain is GAGVSQSPRYKVTKRGQDVALRCDPISGHVSLYWYRQALGQGPEFLTYFNYEAQQDKSGLPNDRFSAERPEGSISTLTIQRTEQRDSAMYRCASSKQENTEAFFGQGTRLTVV.